This T cell receptor (beta chain) was sequenced in a study of cytomegalovirus exposure and HLA in healthy donors (TCRdb year 2017). In the study overall: An earlier analysis of a few hundred of the donors reported under 300 Gb of sequence data and 95 million to 130 million unique TCR beta sequences obtained from some 170 million T cells. HLA typing included class I and class II loci at four-digit resolution. A later analysis re-analyzed previously published TCR beta repertoires from hundreds of donors and added high-resolution HLA genotyping to study TCR occurrence patterns. Every discovery cohort repertoire had been produced on one sequencing platform. An early release that covered 640 HLA-typed donors contained approximately 300 gigabases of sequencing data and tens of millions of unique TCR sequences. A few DR-DQ haplotypes were treated as single units for association and clustering because of strong linkage in the cohort. Among under 450 genotyped donors of the cohort, an average of roughly 240,000 unique TCR beta nucleotide sequences were sequenced per donor, roughly a sixth of them non-productive. To predict cytomegalovirus infection status, the study brought together high-throughput TCR immunosequencing, statistical association of individual TCRs with disease status, and machine learning. In the later analysis, no new phenotypic data were used to find candidate immune exposures; instead, reliance was placed on TCR beta sequences and their occurrence across donors. Typing coverage differed by locus: A, B, C, DRB1 and DQB1 were typed in about 620-640 donors, DQA1 in approximately 520, DPA1 in approximately 600, and DPB1 in just under 490. The study was designed to test whether signatures of past pathogen exposure could be identified by cataloging public T cell receptors. Using immunosequencing, the study profiled T cell repertoires from approximately 700 subjects and related those repertoires to cytomegalovirus serostatus. An earlier analysis of approximately 640 of the donors applied high-throughput TCR beta sequencing to assess whether each TCR beta V gene segment acted as functional or pseudogenic. Alongside the repertoire data, information on donor age, sex, ethnicity and CMV serostatus was compiled. Among the approximately 400 genotyped donors, about 85% belonged to the genetic ancestry cluster associated with self-reported Caucasian donors. Besides the first cohort of more than 650 subjects, a separate validation cohort made up of 120 different subjects was used. A later genetic analysis used genome-wide SNP genotypes for about three fifths of the 666 donors, treating that subset as a discovery cohort.

Overall study outcomes, separate from this receptor: Correlated functional status among segregating V segments might reflect linkage disequilibrium, but an unknown experimental factor could not be ruled out. In a later analysis, HLA-associated TCR beta chains showed more clonal expansion and lower generation probabilities than non-associated chains that were equally common. Because counts were too low, approximately 15 rarely observed V segments, including chromosome 9 orphons, were excluded from the earlier analysis of 500 to 700 of the donors. According to a later analysis, most CMV-associated TCR beta chains appeared to be HLA-restricted, and the HLA associations seemed to be driven largely by CMV exposure. A later analysis reported that several top co-occurrence clusters appeared linked to parvovirus B19, influenza, CMV and Epstein-Barr virus. Immune exposure information for the cohort was limited to CMV serostatus. Broadly in line with IMGT annotations, most TCR beta V segments showed up in productive rearrangements about 87% or about 30% of the time in an earlier analysis of 450 to 750 of the donors. A few of the identified cytomegalovirus-associated TCR beta chains were confirmed in vitro to be specific for cytomegalovirus antigens. This cohort had only TCR beta chains sequenced, and the lack of alpha or paired-chain data limited which features could be detected. A later analysis found that TCR association rates varied across HLA loci, with DRB1 alleles showing the most associated TCRs and HLA-C alleles the fewest. Presence/absence analyses assumed roughly uniform sequencing depth across donors, an assumption that may not hold. It was suggested by the authors that the approach could potentially be generalized to other disease states and immunological phenotypes. When HLA alleles, especially DR and DQ, strongly co-occurred, TCR associations were difficult to assign to individual alleles. A cluster of highly shared sequence variants was judged likely to be a technical artifact of the sequencing pipeline. An association between a missense DCLRE1C variant and V-gene and J-gene trimming of TCR beta chains was found in a later genetic analysis and replicated in an independent cohort. Because the 87-base-pair reads could not distinguish some IMGT-functional V segments, including TRBV6-2 and TRBV6-3, those segments were excluded. A total of roughly 160 TCR beta chains were listed by the study as associated with cytomegalovirus. The classifier was reported to diagnose cytomegalovirus status with high specificity and sensitivity in both the original cohort and the validation cohort. A further reported finding was that TCR beta sequences accurately predicted the HLA-A and HLA-B alleles for most subjects in the first cohort. Because HLA typing was missing for some donors at each locus, association tests included only the typed subset. At a false discovery rate of 0.05, a later analysis linked 15,000 to 20,000 TCR beta sequences to specific HLA alleles. Most TCR sequences were seen in very few donors, while some public TCRs were found in many individuals. According to a later genetic analysis, donors in an Asian-associated ancestry cluster had fewer N-insertions in productive TCRs than the approximately 630-donor mean.

Deletion took 2 bases off V and 4 bases off J, with a span of 12 bases between the germline ends. According to the germline V gene, CDR1 reads MDHEN and CDR2 reads SYDVKM. The cysteine opens and the phenylalanine closes a CDR3 of 15 amino acids. This entry keeps only the CDR3 DNA: 45 bases, framed from base 1. Receptor libraries were prepared by the immunoSEQ multiplex PCR assay. The multiplex PCR relied on a mix of 60 forward primers for TCR Vbeta segments and 13 reverse primers for TCR Jbeta segments. A multiplex PCR assay on genomic DNA amplified the CDR3 region of rearranged TCR beta genes. On the Illumina HiSeq System, the amplified TCR beta libraries were sequenced as 87-base-pair reads. The original pipeline was this. Across the roughly 640 repertoires, a later analysis counted 80 million or so unique TCR beta chains, roughly 11 million of which were shared by at least two donors. To remove PCR and sequencing errors, raw reads were error-corrected and collapsed into unique sequences using a nearest-neighbor algorithm that merged closely related sequences. V, D and J gene segments were assigned by aligning CDR3 sequences to IMGT reference sequences. For a sequence to be retained, at least a six-nucleotide match to both a V gene segment and a J gene segment was required. A rearrangement was called productive if the CDR3 had no stop codons and remained in frame with V and J, and every other rearrangement was called non-productive. Following IMGT convention, CDR3 was defined as the stretch from the second conserved V-encoded cysteine to the conserved J-encoded phenylalanine. Sequences without an unambiguous match to a single V gene segment were excluded from the earlier analysis of a few hundred of the donors. An earlier analysis of fewer than 650 of the donors classified V segments as functional when productive rearrangements were above 56.7% and as segregating when the standard deviation between donors was above 5%. A statistical classification framework was built to diagnose cytomegalovirus status from the catalog of TCR beta chain sequences. V and J gene assignment, in a later analysis, came from comparing TCR nucleotide sequences with IMGT/GENE-DB human TR gene sequences. A later analysis assigned CDR3 sequences and most-parsimonious VDJ recombination scenarios with the TCRdist pipeline. In a later analysis, each TCR beta chain was defined by its CDR3 amino acid sequence together with its V-gene family, and reads without a unique V-gene family were excluded. As a way to deal with suspected cross-contamination and a sequencing artifact, a later analysis dropped approximately 590 nucleotide sequences that were highly shared and had low generation probability. In a later analysis, a clonal expansion index for each public chain was calculated from normalized within-repertoire ranks of inferred template counts. A later analysis computed generation probabilities with a VDJ recombination model fitted to out-of-frame rearrangements, and checked the results against IGoR. In a later analysis, TCR-TCR, TCR-HLA and TCR-CMV co-occurrence was scored with hypergeometric tests, and a repertoire-size bias correction was applied to TCR pairs. To estimate false discovery rates, a later analysis permuted the HLA or CMV assignments 20 times. In a later analysis, co-occurring TCRs were grouped with DBSCAN, and TCRdist sequence similarity was added when clustering was performed within HLA-allele-positive subsets. For co-occurrence clustering, repertoires with fewer than 30,000 or more than 120,000 public chains were excluded, along with 4 to 6 repertoires with anomalous nucleotide sharing. TCRdb limited this immuneACCESS table to in-frame rearrangements with V and J called. A share of clones is missing; checked studies link under half to unresolved V genes, and the rest is unexplained. V, J and clone size are taken as reported in that table, and D and trimming were inferred from the DNA itself. This sample gives 110,000 to 150,000 clones in total; approximately 80% of them show up just once. The ten biggest clones cover roughly 2.9% of the sample.

The cohort was made up of approximately 700 healthy bone marrow donors. All cohort members were sampled while nominally healthy, although unrecorded immune exposures were likely present. The donor tested CMV seronegative, placing the donor among the roughly 340 seronegative members of the cohort. Each donor provided a peripheral blood sample, and peripheral blood mononuclear cells were used for TCR beta sequencing. The Qiagen DNeasy Blood Extraction Kit was used to extract genomic DNA from the blood cell samples. About this clone itself: Its antigen remains unidentified. Base qualities are not recorded, but no much larger clone differs from it by a single base.

The clonotype was recovered from a female donor in good health and CMV-seronegative. Sequenced material: PBMCs. The rearranged segments are TRBV28 and TRBJ1-3; a tentative D call is TRBD1 (5 bases match). The CDR3 protein is CASSLLRAGGNTIYF. The DNA is TGTGCCAGCAGTTTACTCAGGGCCGGAGGAAACACCATATATTTT.